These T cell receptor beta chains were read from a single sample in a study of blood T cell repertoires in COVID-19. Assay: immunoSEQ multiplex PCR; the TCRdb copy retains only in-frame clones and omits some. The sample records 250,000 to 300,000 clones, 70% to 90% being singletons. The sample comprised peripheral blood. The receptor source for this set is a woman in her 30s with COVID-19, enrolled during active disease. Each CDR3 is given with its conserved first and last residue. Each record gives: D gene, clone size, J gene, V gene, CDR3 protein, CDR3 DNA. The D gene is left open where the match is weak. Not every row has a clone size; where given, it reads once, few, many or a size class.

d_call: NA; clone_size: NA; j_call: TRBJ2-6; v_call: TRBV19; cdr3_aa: CASAFRQDRISVLTF; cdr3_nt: TGTGCCAGCGCCTTCCGACAGGATAGAATCTCCGTCCTGACTTTC
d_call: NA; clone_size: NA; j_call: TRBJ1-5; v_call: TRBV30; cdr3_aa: CAWSVLGGSQPQHF; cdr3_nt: TGTGCCTGGAGTGTGTTGGGGGGTAGTCAGCCCCAGCATTTT
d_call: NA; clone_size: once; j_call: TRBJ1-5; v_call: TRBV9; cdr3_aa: CASSVSQASNQPQHF; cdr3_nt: TGTGCCAGCAGCGTAAGTCAGGCTAGCAATCAGCCCCAGCATTTT
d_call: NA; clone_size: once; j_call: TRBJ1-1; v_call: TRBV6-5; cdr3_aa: CASSYSYRNTEAFF; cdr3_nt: TGTGCCAGCAGTTACTCTTATAGAAACACTGAAGCTTTCTTT
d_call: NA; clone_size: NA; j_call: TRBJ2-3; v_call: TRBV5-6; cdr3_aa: CASSWGLVAPSTDTQYF; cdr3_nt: TGTGCCAGCAGCTGGGGACTCGTCGCCCCTAGCACAGATACGCAGTATTTT
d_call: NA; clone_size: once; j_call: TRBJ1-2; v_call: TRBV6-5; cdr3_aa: CASSSAGGVIDGYTF; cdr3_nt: TGTGCCAGCAGTTCCGCGGGGGGAGTGATAGATGGCTACACCTTC
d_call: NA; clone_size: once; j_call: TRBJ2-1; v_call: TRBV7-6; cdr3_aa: CASSPPRIGDDSYNEQFF; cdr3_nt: TGTGCCAGCAGCCCCCCCCGGATAGGGGATGACTCCTACAATGAGCAGTTCTTC
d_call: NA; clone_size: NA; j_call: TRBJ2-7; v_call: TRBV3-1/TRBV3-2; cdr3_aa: CASSHIRDTLTLYF; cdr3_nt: TGTGCCAGCAGCCACATACGGGACACATTGACTCTGTACTTC
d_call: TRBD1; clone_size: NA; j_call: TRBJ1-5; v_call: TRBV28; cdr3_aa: CASGGQVNQPQHF; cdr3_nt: TGTGCCAGCGGGGGACAGGTCAATCAGCCCCAGCATTTT
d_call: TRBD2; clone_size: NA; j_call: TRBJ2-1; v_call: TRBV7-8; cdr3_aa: CASSFLRGGSNEQFF; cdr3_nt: TGTGCCAGCAGCTTTCTGCGGGGGGGCTCCAATGAGCAGTTCTTC
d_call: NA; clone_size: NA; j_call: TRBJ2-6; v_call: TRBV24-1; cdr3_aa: CATSDLGRGSSGANVLTF; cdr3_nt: TGTGCCACCAGTGATTTGGGAAGGGGAAGCTCTGGGGCCAACGTCCTGACTTTC
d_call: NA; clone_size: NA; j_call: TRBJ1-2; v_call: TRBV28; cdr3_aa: CASSLQNHGYTF; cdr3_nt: TGTGCCAGCAGTTTACAGAACCATGGCTACACCTTC
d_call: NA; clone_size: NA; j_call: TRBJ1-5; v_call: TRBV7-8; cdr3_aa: CASSSRGGGQPQHF; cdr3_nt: TGTGCCAGCAGCTCGAGGGGGGGCGGTCAGCCCCAGCATTTT
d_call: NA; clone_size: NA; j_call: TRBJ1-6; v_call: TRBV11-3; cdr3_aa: CASSLTGNSPLHF; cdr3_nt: TGTGCCAGCAGCCTAACAGGTAATTCACCCCTCCACTTT
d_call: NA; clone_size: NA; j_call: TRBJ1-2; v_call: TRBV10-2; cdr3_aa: CASRGLSADYGYTF; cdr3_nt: TGCGCCAGCAGGGGACTATCTGCGGACTATGGCTACACCTTC
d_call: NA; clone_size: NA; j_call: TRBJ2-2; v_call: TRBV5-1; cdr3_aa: CASSLVAGPITGELFF; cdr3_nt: TGCGCCAGCAGCTTGGTGGCGGGCCCGATCACCGGGGAGCTGTTTTTT
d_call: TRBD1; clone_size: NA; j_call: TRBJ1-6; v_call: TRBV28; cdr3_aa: CASTRTGRGSPLHF; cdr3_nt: TGTGCCAGCACGAGGACAGGGAGGGGATCACCCCTCCACTTT
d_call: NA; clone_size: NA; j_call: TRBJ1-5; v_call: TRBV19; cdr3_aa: CASSTGAIWSNQPQHF; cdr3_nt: TGTGCCAGTAGTACAGGGGCGATATGGAGCAATCAGCCCCAGCATTTT
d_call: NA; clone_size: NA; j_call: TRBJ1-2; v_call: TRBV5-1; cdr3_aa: CASSFGGPMVYGYTF; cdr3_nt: TGCGCCAGCAGCTTCGGGGGGCCGATGGTCTATGGCTACACCTTC
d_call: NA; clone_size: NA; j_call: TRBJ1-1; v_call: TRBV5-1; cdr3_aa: CASSRAGGNTEAFF; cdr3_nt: TGCGCCAGCTCCAGGGCGGGAGGTAACACTGAAGCTTTCTTT
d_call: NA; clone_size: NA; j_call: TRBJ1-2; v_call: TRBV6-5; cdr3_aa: CASSYSIGVTYGYTF; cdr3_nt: TGTGCCAGCAGTTACTCGATCGGAGTGACCTATGGCTACACCTTC
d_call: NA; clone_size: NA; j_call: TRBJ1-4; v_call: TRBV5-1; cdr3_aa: CASKTGQGWEKLFF; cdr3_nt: TGCGCCTCAAAAACCGGGCAGGGATGGGAAAAACTGTTTTTT
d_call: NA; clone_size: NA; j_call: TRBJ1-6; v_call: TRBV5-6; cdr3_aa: CASSLGGGAGSPLHF; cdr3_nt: TGTGCCAGCAGCTTGGGTGGCGGCGCGGGGTCACCCCTCCACTTT
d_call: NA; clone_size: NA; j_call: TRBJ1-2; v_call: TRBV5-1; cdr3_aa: CASSLTGANYGYTF; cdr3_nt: TGCGCCAGCAGCTTGACGGGTGCTAACTATGGCTACACCTTC
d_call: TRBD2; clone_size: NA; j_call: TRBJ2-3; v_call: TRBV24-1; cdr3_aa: CATSSGYTDTQYF; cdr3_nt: TGTGCCACTTCTAGCGGATACACAGATACGCAGTATTTT
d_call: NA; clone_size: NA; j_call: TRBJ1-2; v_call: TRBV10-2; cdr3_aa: CASRGGLGYTF; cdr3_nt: TGCGCCAGCAGGGGAGGGCTCGGCTACACCTTC
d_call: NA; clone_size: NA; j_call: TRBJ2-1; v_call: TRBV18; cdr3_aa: CASSPSWGDNEQFF; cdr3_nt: TGTGCCAGCTCACCCTCCTGGGGGGACAATGAGCAGTTCTTC
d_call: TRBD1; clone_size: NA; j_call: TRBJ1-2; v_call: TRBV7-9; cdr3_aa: CASSSSGQGLVYGYTF; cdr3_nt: TGTGCCAGCAGCTCATCGGGACAGGGGCTCGTCTATGGCTACACCTTC
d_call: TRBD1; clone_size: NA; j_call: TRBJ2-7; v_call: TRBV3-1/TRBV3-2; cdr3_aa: CASSQRTGEAEQYF; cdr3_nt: TGTGCCAGCAGCCAGAGGACAGGGGAGGCCGAGCAGTACTTC
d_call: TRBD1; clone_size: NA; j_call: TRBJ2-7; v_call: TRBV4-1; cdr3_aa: CASSPSRTGGHEQYF; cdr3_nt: TGCGCCAGCAGCCCTTCCCGTACAGGGGGCCACGAGCAGTACTTC
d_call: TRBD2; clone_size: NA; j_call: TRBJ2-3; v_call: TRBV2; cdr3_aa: CASSQTSGGGVTQYF; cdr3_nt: TGTGCCAGCAGTCAAACTAGCGGGGGAGGAGTTACGCAGTATTTT
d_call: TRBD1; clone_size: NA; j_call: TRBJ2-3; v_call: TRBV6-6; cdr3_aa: CASSPRDRALRTDTQYF; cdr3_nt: TGTGCCAGCAGTCCTCGGGACAGGGCACTTCGCACAGATACGCAGTATTTT
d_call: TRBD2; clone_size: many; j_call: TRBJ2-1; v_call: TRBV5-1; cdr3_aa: CASSGIAGASYNEQFF; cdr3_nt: TGCGCCAGCAGCGGCATAGCGGGGGCCTCCTACAATGAGCAGTTCTTC
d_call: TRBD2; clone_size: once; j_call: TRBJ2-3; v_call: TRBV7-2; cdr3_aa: CASSFPSGGTDTQYF; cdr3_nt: TGTGCCAGCAGCTTTCCTAGCGGGGGTACAGATACGCAGTATTTT
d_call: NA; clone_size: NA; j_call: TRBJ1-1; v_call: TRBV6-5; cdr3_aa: CASSYSDSRNTEAFF; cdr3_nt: TGTGCCAGCAGTTACTCGGACAGCCGGAACACTGAAGCTTTCTTT
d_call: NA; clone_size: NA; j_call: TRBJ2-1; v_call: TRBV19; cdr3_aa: CASSKGQSNNEQFF; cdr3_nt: TGTGCCAGTAGCAAAGGACAGTCTAACAATGAGCAGTTCTTC
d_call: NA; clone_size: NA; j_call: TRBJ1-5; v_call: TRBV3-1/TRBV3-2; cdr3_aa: CASSQDPPGWANQPQHF; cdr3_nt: TGTGCCAGCAGCCAAGATCCGCCAGGGTGGGCCAATCAGCCCCAGCATTTT
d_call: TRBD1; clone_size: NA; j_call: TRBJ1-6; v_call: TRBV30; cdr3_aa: CAWRVQTGGSSPLHF; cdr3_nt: TGTGCCTGGAGGGTACAAACAGGGGGTAGTTCACCCCTCCACTTT
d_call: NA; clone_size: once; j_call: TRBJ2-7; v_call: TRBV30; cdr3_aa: CAWSESRDTPNEQYF; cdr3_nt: TGTGCCTGGAGTGAAAGCCGGGACACCCCAAACGAGCAGTACTTC
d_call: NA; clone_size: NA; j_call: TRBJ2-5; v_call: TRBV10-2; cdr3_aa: CASTRGRETQYF; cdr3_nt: TGCGCCAGCACCCGTGGTCGGGAGACCCAGTACTTC
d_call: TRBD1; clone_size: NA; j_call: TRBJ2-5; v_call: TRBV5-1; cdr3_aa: CASSPRGSGETQYF; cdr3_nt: TGCGCCAGCAGCCCCAGGGGGTCGGGGGAGACCCAGTACTTC
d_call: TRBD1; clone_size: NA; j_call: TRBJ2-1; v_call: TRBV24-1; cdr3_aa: CATSGRGQGGNEQFF; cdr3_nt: TGTGCCACCAGTGGTAGAGGACAGGGTGGAAATGAGCAGTTCTTC